Reported below is one TCR beta chain. Its target is not known. Trimming took off 4 bases at V and 7 bases at J, with 11 bases between the two ends. The CDR3 contains 12 residues. CDR1 and CDR2 from the germline V gene are MGHDK and SYGVNS. This table comes from immunoSEQ multiplex PCR, and its TCRdb copy is limited to in-frame clones, with some not included. The sample has around 30,000 clones, 93% seen once. These data belong to a study of T cells in tuberculosis. Looking at the study overall: A South African cohort included IGRA-negative adolescents, latently infected IGRA-positive adolescents and adults with active tuberculosis. Broader study findings: A GMM-specific repertoire classifier reached roughly 90% accuracy, AUROC 0.90. Active tuberculosis patients had shorter CDR3-alpha; the beta difference was nonsignificant. Smaller distances to GMM-specific TCRs suggested their expansion in active tuberculosis.

The specimen sequenced was PBMCs. The rearrangement uses TRBV25-1 and TRBJ2-7; D might be TRBD1 (6 bases). The origin of this receptor is a donor between 10 and 29 years old with latent tuberculosis or without tuberculosis infection. Here the CDR3 DNA reads TGTGCCAGCAGTGGCAACAGGGAAGAGCAGTACTTC. Its protein product is CASSGNREEQYF.